These 27 T cell receptor beta chains share one sample of origin, sequenced in a study of blood T cell repertoires in COVID-19. Clones were read by immunoSEQ multiplex PCR, and TCRdb kept only the in-frame ones, dropping some. The sample records around 180,000 clones, 70% to 90% being singletons. The material sequenced was peripheral blood. Source of these receptors: an elderly woman with acute or convalescent COVID-19.

This clone appeared once. V is TRBV19 and J is TRBJ2-2; weak D call: TRBD2 (6 bases). V gave up 5 bases and J gave up 5 bases, with 12 bases separating them. This CDR3 contains 14 residues. Germline V gene data show CDR1 as LNHDA and CDR2 as SQIVND (reference sequence). CDR3 DNA sequence: TGTGCCAGTAGTTCCCAACGGGGGACCGGGGAGCTGTTTTTT. Its translation: CASSSQRGTGELFF.

In nucleotides, the CDR3 is TGTGCCAGCAGCTCGGGACTAGCGGTTTACAATGAGCAGTTCTTC. It encodes CASSSGLAVYNEQFF. J is TRBJ2-1 and V is TRBV5-6; 11 nucleotides agree with TRBD2. The germline V gene has CDR1 SGHDT and CDR2 YYEEEE. This CDR3 spans 15 amino acids. Unmatched junction bases numbered 3, after V lost 3 bases and J lost 4 bases.

This chain links TRBV9 with TRBJ2-1, with 7 bases matching TRBD2. CDR3 size: 16 residues. Germline trimming cut 0 bases from V and 1 base from J; bases unmatched to any gene: 4. Germline V CDR1 and CDR2: SGDLS, YYNGEE. As DNA, the CDR3 is TGTGCCAGCAGCGTAGGGGCGGGACTATCCTACAATGAGCAGTTCTTC. This encodes CASSVGAGLSYNEQFF.

The rearrangement joins TRBV5-1 to TRBJ1-6; D unresolved. The CDR3 sequence is 16 residues long. Trimming took 4 bases from V and 0 from J, leaving 11 bases between them. Germline V gives CDR1 SGHRS, CDR2 YFSETQ. Written as DNA, the CDR3 is TGCGCCAGCAGCGATGGCAGGAACTCCTATAATTCACCCCTCCACTTT. Encoded protein: CASSDGRNSYNSPLHF.

V and J are TRBV10-3 and TRBJ1-1; unclear D gene. The CDR3 totals 14 residues. CDR1 is ENHRY and CDR2 is SYGVKD in the germline V gene. Trimming removed 3 bases at V and 1 base at J, with 9 bases between. In DNA, the CDR3 is TGTGCCATCAGTGACCACGGGGAGAACACTGAAGCTTTCTTT. Its protein product is CAISDHGENTEAFF.

A few counts support this clone. The rearrangement links TRBV7-2 to TRBJ1-5; 9 bases map to TRBD1. In germline, CDR1 is SGHTA, CDR2 FQGNSA. V shed 3 bases, J shed 0 bases, and the junction held 3 bases outside the gene matches. CDR3 length: 16 residues. The DNA of the CDR3 is TGTGCCAGCAGCTTCGGGACAGGGTATAGCAATCAGCCCCAGCATTTT. Its protein product is CASSFGTGYSNQPQHF.

In this sample, this clone turned up a few times. This sequence joins TRBV6-4 and TRBJ1-2; 7 positions agree with TRBD1. Trimming cost V 0 bases and J 4 bases; bases outside gene matches: 8. The V gene's germline CDR1 is MRHNA and CDR2 SNTAGT. The length of the CDR3 is 16 residues. The CDR3 bases are TGTGCCAGCAGTGACTCGAACAGCCCAGGGGGCTATGGCTACACCTTC. Encoded protein: CASSDSNSPGGYGYTF.

V and J are TRBV27 and TRBJ2-2; 9 bases agree with TRBD1. The CDR3 has 15 amino acids. Unmatched junction bases numbered 8, after V lost 5 bases and J lost 7 bases. CDR1 is MNHEY, CDR2 SMNVEV, per germline (reference sequence). The CDR3 here is CASSKHGTGNGELFF. The CDR3 region has the DNA TGTGCCAGCAGTAAACACGGGACAGGGAACGGGGAGCTGTTTTTT.

The chain employs TRBV5-1 and TRBJ2-3; 9 bases line up with TRBD1. V dropped 2 bases and J dropped 4; count of bases not matched to a gene: 5. Germline CDR1 is SGHRS and CDR2 is YFSETQ. This CDR3 is built from 15 residues. The CDR3 DNA sequence: TGCGCCAGCAGCTTAGGCGGACAGGGGTCAGATACGCAGTATTTT. Translation: CASSLGGQGSDTQYF.

The rearrangement uses TRBV7-3 and TRBJ2-5; D is undetermined. CDR1 and CDR2 (germline): SGHTA, FQGTGA. The V gene lost 1 base and the J gene lost 4 bases, with 13 bases spanning the gap. This CDR3 region has 15 residues. CDR3 nucleotide sequence: TGTGCCAGCAGCTTAAATCCTGAGCGAGGAGAGACCCAGTACTTC. Encoded protein: CASSLNPERGETQYF.

J is TRBJ2-7 and V is TRBV11-2; 8 bases agree with TRBD1. V shed 5 bases and J 2 bases; nucleotides not matched to a gene: 11. The CDR3 is made up of 16 amino acids. Germline V gene lookup returns CDR1 SGHAT and CDR2 FQNNGV. The CDR3 nucleotides are TGTGCCAGCAGCGCAAGGACAGGGAGAACAACCTACGAGCAGTACTTC. Translated: CASSARTGRTTYEQYF.

The rearrangement joins TRBV10-3 to TRBJ2-2; TRBD1 matches at 7 bases. This CDR3 region has 14 residues. The germline CDR1 and CDR2 sequences are ENHRY and SYGVKD. V was pared by 9 bases and J by 3 bases, with 7 bases of the junction left unmatched. The CDR3 protein is CAISSGGYTGELFF. CDR3 bases: TGTGCCATATCCTCAGGGGGATACACCGGGGAGCTGTTTTTT.

This chain links TRBV6-1 with TRBJ2-7; 10 nucleotides line up with TRBD2. J gave up 2 bases and V 2 bases, and 0 bases lay outside the gene matches. The CDR3 has 14 residues. Germline values: CDR1 MNHNS, CDR2 SASEGT. CDR3 DNA: TGTGCCAGCAGTGAAACTAGCGGGACCTACGAGCAGTACTTC. Residues: CASSETSGTYEQYF.

V usage is TRBV3-1 (or the pseudogene TRBV3-2) and J usage is TRBJ2-7; 7 bases match TRBD2. CDR3 length equals 16 residues. Germline CDR1 reads LGHDT; CDR2 reads YNNKEL (reference sequence). V shed 3 bases, J shed 0 bases, and the junction held 8 bases outside the gene matches. In DNA, the CDR3 is TGTGCCAGCAGCCATGGAACTAGCGCAAGCTCCTACGAGCAGTACTTC. Translated: CASSHGTSASSYEQYF.

This chain connects TRBV19 to TRBJ1-2; unclear D gene. Germline V gene sequence: CDR1 LNHDA, CDR2 SQIVND (reference sequence). The CDR3 length is 17 residues. Trimming stripped 3 bases from V and 4 bases from J, with 21 bases between. The CDR3 spells CASSIGSAGLPSYGYTF. CDR3 coding DNA: TGTGCCAGTAGTATCGGCTCGGCAGGCCTACCATCCTATGGCTACACCTTC. Full variable domain (outside the CDR3, taken from reference TRBV19 and TRBJ1-2): DGGITQSPKYLFRKEGQNVTLSCEQNLNHDAMYWYRQDPGQGLRLIYYSQIVNDFQKGDIAEGYSVSREKKESFPLTVTSAQKNPTAFYLCASSIGSAGLPSYGYTFGSGTRLTVV.

The chain couples TRBV6-5 to TRBJ2-7; 8 nucleotides agree with TRBD1. Losses at the gene ends were 6 bases for V and 4 bases for J; bases not matched to a gene: 11. The germline V gene encodes CDR1 MNHEY and CDR2 SVGAGI. CDR3 length: 15 residues. The CDR3 reads CASRATGARTYEQYF. CDR3 coding DNA: TGTGCCAGCAGGGCGACAGGGGCCCGGACATACGAGCAGTACTTC.

This sequence joins TRBV15 and TRBJ2-7; 7 bases map to TRBD2. The CDR3 consists of 15 residues. After removal of 5 bases from V and 3 bases from J, the junction contained 10 bases not matched to a gene. Germline V gene data show CDR1 as LNHNV and CDR2 as YYDKDF (reference sequence). In DNA form, the CDR3 reads TGTGCCACCAGCCCCGGCGGGGGAACTCTCTACGAGCAGTACTTC. It yields the protein CATSPGGGTLYEQYF.

The V call is TRBV7-2, the J call TRBJ2-3, with TRBD1 identical over 9 bases. The CDR3 consists of 15 residues. Germline assignment: CDR1 SGHTA and CDR2 FQGNSA. Trimming took 5 bases from V and 1 from J; bases not matched to a gene: 4. CDR3 region: CASSVGQGRTDTQYF. CDR3 nucleotide sequence: TGTGCCAGCAGCGTGGGACAGGGTCGCACAGATACGCAGTATTTT.

The rearrangement links TRBV9 to TRBJ2-7, with TRBD2 matching 13 bases. The V gene's germline CDR1 is SGDLS and CDR2 YYNGEE. V was clipped by 1 base and J by 4 bases; unmatched bases: 5. The CDR3 totals 16 residues. The DNA for the CDR3 is TGTGCCAGCAGCGTAACGGGACTAGCGGGAACGTACGAGCAGTACTTC. This translates into CASSVTGLAGTYEQYF.

V usage is TRBV5-4 and J usage is TRBJ2-5; 12 positions agree with TRBD2. V gave up 0 bases and J gave up 5 bases; unmatched junction bases: 5. The germline gives CDR1 SGHNT, CDR2 YYREEE (reference sequence). There are 16 residues in the CDR3. The CDR3 DNA is TGTGCCAGCAGCTTGGATCTAGCGGGGGGGCGTGAGACCCAGTACTTC. Translation gives CASSLDLAGGRETQYF.

The V call is TRBV6-6, the J call TRBJ2-1; 7 positions match TRBD1. V shed 5 bases, J shed 13 bases, and the junction held 14 bases outside the gene matches. This CDR3 contains 14 residues. Germline V gene sequence: CDR1 MNHNY, CDR2 SVGAGI (reference sequence). CDR3 nucleotides: TGTGCCAGCAGTGACCCCCGGGACAGTGCGCCTCAGTTCTTC. It codes for CASSDPRDSAPQFF.

The genes are TRBV25-1 and TRBJ1-6, with D unclear. The CDR3 is made up of 15 amino acids. Deletions cut 4 bases from V and 0 bases from J, with 7 bases between. CDR1 and CDR2 from the germline V gene are MGHDK and SYGVNS. CDR3 residues: CASSVKSSYNSPLHF. CDR3 bases: TGTGCCAGCAGTGTGAAGAGCTCCTATAATTCACCCCTCCACTTT.

This chain links TRBV2 with TRBJ1-5; 9 bases align to TRBD1. CDR3 length equals 13 residues. After removal of 6 bases from V and 5 bases from J, the junction contained 2 bases not matched to a gene. Germline CDR1 is SNHLY and CDR2 is FYNNEI. CDR3 residues: CASRTGGDQPQHF. CDR3 in DNA: TGTGCCAGCAGGACAGGGGGTGATCAGCCCCAGCATTTT.

The chain uses TRBV15 and TRBJ2-7; D might be TRBD1 (6 bases). The CDR3 sequence is 16 residues long. V dropped 0 bases and J dropped 2 bases, with 14 bases sitting between them. Germline V gives CDR1 LNHNV, CDR2 YYDKDF (reference sequence). The CDR3 spells CATSRDLVGAPYEQYF. The CDR3 DNA sequence: TGTGCCACCAGCAGAGATCTCGTGGGGGCCCCCTACGAGCAGTACTTC. The whole variable domain, filled in from reference TRBV15 and TRBJ2-7, reads DAMVIQNPRYQVTQFGKPVTLSCSQTLNHNVMYWYQQKSSQAPKLLFHYYDKDFNNEADTPDNFQSRRPNTSFCFLDIRSPGLGDTAMYLCATSRDLVGAPYEQYFGPGTRLTVT.

This sequence joins TRBV7-8 and TRBJ1-4, with unresolved D. Germline CDR1 SGHVS, CDR2 FQNEAQ. Trimming removed 5 bases at V and 0 bases at J, with 10 bases between. The CDR3 extends over 15 amino acids. CDR3 nucleotides: TGTGCCAGCAGCACTTACAGTGCAACTAATGAAAAACTGTTTTTT. Amino acids: CASSTYSATNEKLFF.

The chain uses TRBV29-1 and TRBJ2-2; 9 nucleotides match TRBD1. Germline-derived CDR1 and CDR2 are SQVTM and ANQGSEA. This CDR3 region has 15 residues. The junction had 11 bases not matched to a gene; V was cut back by 6 bases and J by 6 bases. The CDR3 reads CSVRTGTGNSGELFF. CDR3 nucleotide sequence: TGCAGCGTCCGAACCGGGACAGGGAATTCCGGGGAGCTGTTTTTT.

The chain recombines TRBV6-6 with TRBJ2-7; tentatively, D is TRBD2 (6 bases). V lost 0 bases and J 3 bases, leaving 12 bases between the germline ends. CDR1 and CDR2 (germline): MNHNY, SVGAGI (reference sequence). The CDR3 loop spans 15 amino acids. This CDR3 reads CASSYSPGTLYEQYF. The CDR3 bases are TGTGCCAGCAGTTACTCCCCCGGGACTCTCTACGAGCAGTACTTC.